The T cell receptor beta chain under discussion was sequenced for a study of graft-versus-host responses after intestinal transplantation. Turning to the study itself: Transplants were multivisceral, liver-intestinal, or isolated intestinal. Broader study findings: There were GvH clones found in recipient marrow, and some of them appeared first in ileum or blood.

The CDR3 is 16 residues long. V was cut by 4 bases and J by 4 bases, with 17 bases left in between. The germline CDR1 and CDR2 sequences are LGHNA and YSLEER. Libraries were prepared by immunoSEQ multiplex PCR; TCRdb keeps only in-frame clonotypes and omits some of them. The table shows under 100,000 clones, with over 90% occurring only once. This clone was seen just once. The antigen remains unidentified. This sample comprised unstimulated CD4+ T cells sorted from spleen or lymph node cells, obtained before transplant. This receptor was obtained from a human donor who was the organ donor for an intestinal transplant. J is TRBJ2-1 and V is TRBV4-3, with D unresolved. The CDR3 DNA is TGCGCCAGCAGCCTAGAGCATGACACGTCTTACAATGAGCAGTTCTTC. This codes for CASSLEHDTSYNEQFF.